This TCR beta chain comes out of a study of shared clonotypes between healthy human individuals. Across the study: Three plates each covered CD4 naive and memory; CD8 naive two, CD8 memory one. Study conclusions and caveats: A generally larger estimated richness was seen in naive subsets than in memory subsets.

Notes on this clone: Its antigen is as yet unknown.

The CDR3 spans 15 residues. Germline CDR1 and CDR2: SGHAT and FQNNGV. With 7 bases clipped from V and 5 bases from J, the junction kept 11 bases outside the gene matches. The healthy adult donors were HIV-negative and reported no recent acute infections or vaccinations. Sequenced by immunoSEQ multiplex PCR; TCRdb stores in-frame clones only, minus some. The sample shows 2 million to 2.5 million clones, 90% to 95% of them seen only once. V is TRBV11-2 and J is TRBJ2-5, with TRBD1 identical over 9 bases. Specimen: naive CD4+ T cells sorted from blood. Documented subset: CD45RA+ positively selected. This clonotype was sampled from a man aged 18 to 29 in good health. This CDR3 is CASNAWTGARETQYF. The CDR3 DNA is TGTGCCAGCAACGCCTGGACAGGGGCTAGGGAGACCCAGTACTTC.